This entry lists 27 T cell receptor beta chains sequenced from one sample in a study of technical replicates of blood from a handful of donors listed by TCRdb under 2017. Libraries were constructed by the immunoSEQ multiplex PCR assay. The table was pulled from immuneACCESS by TCRdb, which kept in-frame rearrangements only. Such tables lose some clones; where checked, under half of the loss comes from unresolved V genes, and the rest has no known cause. This sample is represented by around 67,000 clones; 70% to 90% of them were singletons. Jointly, the top ten make up approximately 5.1% of the sample. Sequencing used PBMCs. The receptors come from a human donor in good health. Some clones in this sample may be carry-over from other donors' samples.

The sample holds one count of this clone. V and J are TRBV11-1 and TRBJ2-6; 7 nucleotides agree with TRBD2. Germline-derived CDR1 and CDR2 are SGHAT and FQDESV (reference sequence). Unmatched junction bases numbered 3, after V lost 0 bases and J lost 4 bases. The CDR3 covers 16 residues. The DNA of the CDR3 is TGTGCCAGCAGCTTAGCGGGAGCGGGGGGGGCCAACGTCCTGACTTTC. It is translated as CASSLAGAGGANVLTF.

The J gene is TRBJ2-3, the V gene TRBV11-2, with 11 bases fitting TRBD2. This CDR3 region has 16 residues. Germline V gene sequence: CDR1 SGHAT, CDR2 FQNNGV. V lost 6 bases, J lost 2 bases, and 7 bases stayed unmatched. The CDR3 sequence: CASRGGSGRVTDTQYF. CDR3 bases: TGTGCCAGCAGGGGGGGTAGCGGGAGGGTCACAGATACGCAGTATTTT.

This clone appeared once. The gene calls are TRBV2 and TRBJ2-2, with 9 bases lining up with TRBD1. The germline CDR1 and CDR2 sequences are SNHLY and FYNNEI. CDR3 length: 15 amino acids. V shed 8 bases, J shed 3 bases, and the junction held 7 bases outside the gene matches. The CDR3 DNA reads TGTGCCAGCCGGGCGCGGGACAGGGACACCGGGGAGCTGTTTTTT. As protein: CASRARDRDTGELFF.

The CDR3 bases are TGTGCCAGCAGTGAGGGGGCAGGGGGTTACACCGGGGAGCTGTTTTTT. Its protein is CASSEGAGGYTGELFF. V and J are TRBV7-8 and TRBJ2-2; 7 bases are shared with TRBD1. CDR1 is SGHVS and CDR2 is FQNEAQ in the germline V gene. The CDR3 totals 16 residues. J gave up 3 bases and V 6 bases, and 10 bases lay outside the gene matches.

The chain carries TRBV5-6 and TRBJ2-4; a weak D match, TRBD2 (5 bases). The CDR3 covers 16 residues. Between the trimmed V and J ends, which lost 2 bases and 0 bases, there was a span of 12 bases. The V gene's germline CDR1 is SGHDT and CDR2 YYEEEE. The CDR3, as DNA: TGTGCCAGCAGCTTAAAAACCGGGATAGCCAAAAACATTCAGTACTTC. Translating gives CASSLKTGIAKNIQYF.

This clone was found many times. The sample has other DNA sequences that encode this CDR3 too. This rearrangement joins TRBV5-1 to TRBJ2-1; 10 nucleotides agree with TRBD2. CDR1 is SGHRS, CDR2 YFSETQ, per germline. V was pared by 4 bases and J by 4 bases, with 2 bases of the junction left unmatched. The CDR3 contains 14 residues. The DNA for the CDR3 is TGCGCCAGCAGCCCAGCGGGGGGGTACAATGAGCAGTTCTTC. It codes for CASSPAGGYNEQFF.

In this sample, this clone turned up a few times. V is TRBV7-7 and J is TRBJ1-1; 8 bases are a match to TRBD1. Germline lookup yields CDR1 SSHAT and CDR2 FNYEAQ (reference sequence). The CDR3 has 13 amino acids. Trimming cost V 5 bases and J 6 bases; bases outside gene matches: 5. The CDR3 sequence is CASSNGQGSEAFF. As DNA, the CDR3 is TGTGCCAGCAGCAACGGACAGGGCTCTGAAGCTTTCTTT.

The V call is TRBV6-6, the J call TRBJ1-1, with D hard to call. Germline CDR1 reads MNHNY; CDR2 reads SVGAGI (reference sequence). V lost 5 bases and J lost 1, with 11 bases in between. This CDR3 is built from 14 residues. CDR3 residues: CASSPAGGNTEAFF. CDR3 coding DNA: TGTGCCAGCAGTCCCGCTGGAGGGAACACTGAAGCTTTCTTT.

This clone was recorded at least ten times. The chain couples TRBV19 to TRBJ1-1, with a possible D match to TRBD1 (5 bases). Germline lookup yields CDR1 LNHDA and CDR2 SQIVND (reference sequence). Trimming pared 7 bases from V and 6 bases from J, leaving 15 bases between. The CDR3 has 13 amino acids. The DNA for the CDR3 is TGTGCCAGTATTAATAAGGGGCGTTCTGAAGCTTTCTTT. It encodes CASINKGRSEAFF.

The chain employs TRBV4-3 and TRBJ1-2; D is possibly TRBD1 (5 bases). The germline V and J ends were trimmed by 1 base and 8 bases, with 14 bases remaining between them. CDR1 is LGHNA, CDR2 YSLEER, per germline. The CDR3 loop spans 14 amino acids. CDR3 loop: CASSQAWQGGGYTF. The CDR3 DNA sequence: TGCGCCAGCAGCCAAGCATGGCAGGGCGGAGGCTACACCTTC.

The J gene is TRBJ1-2, the V gene TRBV2; weak D call: TRBD1 (5 bases). Germline loops: CDR1 SNHLY, CDR2 FYNNEI. The CDR3 is made up of 16 amino acids. V lost 0 bases, J lost 8 bases, and 19 bases lay in between. CDR3 DNA sequence: TGTGCCAGCAGTGAAGCGCTTCAAGGGGTTGATAGAGGCTACACCTTC. Its protein product is CASSEALQGVDRGYTF.

The chain uses TRBV7-3 and TRBJ2-2, with D possibly being TRBD2 (6 bases). The germline V gene has CDR1 SGHTA and CDR2 FQGTGA. V was cut by 4 bases and J by 4 bases, with 13 bases left in between. This CDR3 has 15 residues. As DNA, the CDR3 is TGTGCCAGCAGCTCCCCACCCGGGGGCACCGGGGAGCTGTTTTTT. The encoded protein is CASSSPPGGTGELFF. Together with reference TRBV7-3 and TRBJ2-2, the CDR3 gives the full variable domain: GAGVSQTPSNKVTEKGKYVELRCDPISGHTALYWYRQSLGQGPEFLIYFQGTGAADDSGLPNDRFFAVRPEGSVSTLKIQRTERGDSAVYLCASSSPPGGTGELFFGEGSRLTVL.

The V call is TRBV19, the J call TRBJ2-7, with 12 positions matching TRBD2. The ends lost 3 bases at V and 7 bases at J; junction bases unmatched: 10. This CDR3 has 16 amino acids. From germline, CDR1 is LNHDA and CDR2 SQIVND (reference sequence). CDR3 DNA sequence: TGTGCCAGTAGTATCCTCCCTAGCGGGAGGGCCGGGGAGCAGTACTTC. This translates into CASSILPSGRAGEQYF.

V gene TRBV18 combines with J gene TRBJ2-1, with 8 nucleotides matching TRBD1. In germline, CDR1 is KGHSH, CDR2 LQKENI. The CDR3 spans 16 residues. J gave up 7 bases and V 2 bases, and 10 bases lay outside the gene matches. The CDR3 loop reads CASSPTGTGPKNEQFF. CDR3 nucleotide sequence: TGTGCCAGCTCACCAACCGGGACAGGACCAAAAAATGAGCAGTTCTTC.

The chain is built from TRBV7-2 and TRBJ2-7, with a tentative D call TRBD2 (5 bases). V gave up 6 bases and J gave up 3 bases, with 15 bases separating them. The germline V gene encodes CDR1 SGHTA and CDR2 FQGNSA. This CDR3 spans 14 amino acids. The CDR3: CASRTQASSYEQYF. The CDR3 bases are TGTGCCAGCAGGACCCAGGCTAGCAGCTACGAGCAGTACTTC.

This clone is a singleton in its sample. The genes are TRBV6-4 and TRBJ2-7; 11 bases are shared with TRBD2. CDR1 MRHNA and CDR2 SNTAGT come from the germline V gene. This CDR3 spans 17 amino acids. The V segment lost 0 bases and the J segment 1 base; nucleotides outside the gene matches: 5. CDR3 nucleotides: TGTGCCAGCAGTGACTCGGGGGGACTAGCGGATTCCTACGAGCAGTACTTC. Translation: CASSDSGGLADSYEQYF.

The genes are TRBV29-1 and TRBJ2-3; no reliable D call. V lost 5 bases, J lost 4 bases, and 13 bases lay in between. Looked up from germline, CDR1 is SQVTM and CDR2 is ANQGSEA. CDR3 size: 13 residues. The DNA of the CDR3 is TGCAGCGTTTCCGAGAGGCCAGCAGATACGCAGTATTTT. Its protein product is CSVSERPADTQYF.

As for this clone: The germline gene is not matched at one end of the junction; a read error may be the cause. The chain couples TRBV10-3 to TRBJ1-1; D uncertain. Germline CDR1 ENHRY, CDR2 SYGVKD. The CDR3 contains 13 residues. CDR3 loop: CAISGPERASLNF. The CDR3 coding sequence is TGTGCCATCAGTGGACCAGAGCGGGCTTCCCTAAACTTT.

This clone has a handful of counts. The chain uses TRBV5-4 and TRBJ1-1; D not certain. The CDR3 is 14 amino acids. Germline loops: CDR1 SGHNT, CDR2 YYREEE (reference sequence). The ends were cut back, 0 bases at V and 4 bases at J, with 10 bases in the middle. CDR3: CASSLASQSTEAFF. The CDR3, as DNA: TGTGCCAGCAGCTTGGCCTCACAGTCCACTGAAGCTTTCTTT.

The chain joins TRBV20-1 to TRBJ1-1; no firm D call. Trimming removed 8 bases at V and 4 bases at J, with 11 bases between. Germline lookup yields CDR1 DFQATT and CDR2 SNEGSKA (reference sequence). The CDR3 has 11 amino acids. CDR3 sequence: CSPTEITEAFF. The CDR3 bases are TGCAGTCCAACAGAGATCACTGAAGCTTTCTTT.

The chain is built from TRBV10-3 and TRBJ2-6; unclear D gene. There are 12 residues in the CDR3. Looked up from germline, CDR1 is ENHRY and CDR2 is SYGVKD. V dropped 5 bases and J dropped 4 bases, with 3 bases sitting between them. This CDR3 is CAISPGANVLTF. The CDR3 DNA is TGTGCCATCAGTCCGGGGGCCAACGTCCTGACTTTC.

The gene calls are TRBV4-2 and TRBJ2-2, with 9 bases fitting TRBD2. The CDR3 has 17 residues. Germline CDR1 and CDR2: LGHNA and YNFKEQ. J was trimmed by 4 bases and V by 0 bases; bases with no gene match: 6. The CDR3 nucleotides read TGTGCCAGCAGCCAAGATCCGGCGGGGGGGAGCACCGGGGAGCTGTTTTTT. Amino acids: CASSQDPAGGSTGELFF.

The chain links TRBV5-1 to TRBJ2-5; perhaps TRBD2 as D (6 bases). Germline V lookup: CDR1 SGHRS, CDR2 YFSETQ. Trimming shortened V by 4 bases and J by 5 bases, and 15 bases separated the two germline ends. CDR3 length: 14 amino acids. The CDR3 loop is CASSPGLGGETQYF. The CDR3 DNA sequence: TGCGCCAGCAGCCCTGGACTCGGAGGGGAGACCCAGTACTTC.

CDR3 DNA sequence: TGTGCCAGCAGCCAGGACAGGGACTCTGAAGCTTTCTTT. Protein: CASSQDRDSEAFF. This chain joins TRBV13 and TRBJ1-1, with 8 bases fitting TRBD1. After removal of 5 bases from V and 6 bases from J, the junction contained 5 bases not matched to a gene. This CDR3 region has 13 residues. Germline values: CDR1 PRHDT, CDR2 FYEKMQ (reference sequence).

This rearrangement joins TRBV9 to TRBJ1-2; a possible D gene is TRBD1 (5 bases). CDR3 length: 14 residues. V shed 4 bases and J shed 4 bases, with 14 bases lying between them. The germline CDR1 and CDR2 sequences are SGDLS and YYNGEE. Written as DNA, the CDR3 is TGTGCCAGCAGCCCAGACCAGGGTAGCTATGGCTACACCTTC. This encodes CASSPDQGSYGYTF.

This clone showed up just once. This chain joins TRBV4-1 and TRBJ2-2, with D possibly TRBD2 on 6 matching bases. The CDR3 runs to 16 residues. The germline V gene encodes CDR1 MGHRA and CDR2 YSYEKL. Trimming shortened V by 3 bases and J by 1 base, and 12 bases separated the two germline ends. CDR3 coding DNA: TGCGCCAGCAGCCATTCCCCCGGGGGGAACACCGGGGAGCTGTTTTTT. Translating gives CASSHSPGGNTGELFF.

The chain combines TRBV12-5 with TRBJ2-7, with D perhaps matching TRBD1 (5 bases). V was cut by 0 bases and J by 2 bases, with 17 bases left in between. Germline lookup yields CDR1 LGHNT and CDR2 FRNRAP. The CDR3 has 17 residues. The CDR3 region is CASGLVVVQGRPYEQYF. Written as DNA, the CDR3 is TGTGCTAGTGGTTTGGTAGTAGTGCAGGGAAGACCCTACGAGCAGTACTTC.